Below, one TCR beta chain is given with its context. This clone was seen more than once but under ten times. Its antigen is unknown. Base qualities are missing; no much larger clone stands one base away. This record belongs to a study of blood T cell repertoires in COVID-19 (dated by TCRdb to about 2020). Describing the broader study: Samples covering the acute and convalescent phases of COVID-19 were provided by collaborators in the United States, Italy and Spain. The material from the prospective study consisted of cDNA or gDNA derived from T cells, B-cell-depleted T cells, or PBMCs. A de-identified subject ID, COVID-19 status, age in years and sex were almost always included in the sample metadata. Where available, HLA class I and class II types were obtained from metadata supplied by the sample provider rather than from assay-based typing. The repertoires were released in a freely available public database intended as a resource for research on the immune response to SARS-CoV-2. Samples came from the ongoing ImmuneRACE study (first 160 participants) plus 1,254 subjects from 6 global collaborators. Subjects who had been exposed to COVID-19, were actively infected with it, or had recovered from it provided the deeply sampled blood TCRbeta repertoires that made up the dataset.

The CDR3 measures 15 amino acids from cysteine to phenylalanine. The kept DNA is CDR3 alone, 45 bases in frame from the first base. Germline trimming amounts to 2 bases on V and 4 bases on J, with 3 as the count of junction bases outside the gene matches. CDR1 and CDR2 were assigned from the germline V gene (reference sequence) as MNHEY and SMNVEV. Findings and caveats that apply to the study as a whole: Clinical and demographic metadata were provided uncurated, with the amount varying by source and participant.

TCRbeta CDR3 regions were amplified from genomic DNA by means of the immunoSEQ Assay, a bias-controlled multiplex PCR. As for the original processing: Within the assay, amplification of reference gene primers was used to estimate how many nucleated cells each sample contained. To quantify the absolute abundance of each unique TCRbeta CDR3 rearrangement, sequence reads were collapsed and filtered. For each sample, productive Simpson clonality was calculated by taking the square root of Simpson's diversity index across productive rearrangements. Held by TCRdb, this immuneACCESS table contains in-frame sequences only and omits some clones. Under half of the omission traces to an unresolved V gene where checked; the cause of the rest is unknown. The V and J calls and clone size are taken from that table; D and trimming were inferred from the DNA. Within this sample are 55,000 to 75,000 clones, with 86% of them counted one time only. The ten most abundant clones make up approximately 3% of the sample.

Each collaborating institution followed its own protocols to collect whole blood in K2EDTA tubes. For TCRbeta analysis, collaborators shipped samples in one of three forms: frozen whole blood, isolated PBMCs, or DNA extracted from either of those sample types. The chain couples TRBV27 to TRBJ2-7, and TRBD2 aligns with 12 junction nucleotides. This receptor was obtained from a man aged 45 to 65 with active COVID-19. The sequencing input was peripheral blood. The sequenced DNA: TGTGCCAGCAGTTTAAAGACTAGCGGGAGTTACGAGCAGTACTTC. Translated, it reads CASSLKTSGSYEQYF.